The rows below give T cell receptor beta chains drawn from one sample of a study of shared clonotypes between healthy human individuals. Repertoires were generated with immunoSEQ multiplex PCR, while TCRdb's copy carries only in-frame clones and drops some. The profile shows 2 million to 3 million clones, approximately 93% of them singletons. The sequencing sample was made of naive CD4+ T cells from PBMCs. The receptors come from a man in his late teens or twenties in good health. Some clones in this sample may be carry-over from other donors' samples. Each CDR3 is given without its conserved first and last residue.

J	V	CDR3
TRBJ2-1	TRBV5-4	ASSLARGGDSYNEQF
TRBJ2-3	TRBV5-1	ASRGDLTDTQY
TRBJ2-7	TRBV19	ASSSLGGVYEQY
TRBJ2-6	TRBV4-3	ASSQDVYSGANVLT
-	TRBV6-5	ASSRRDYTPYEQY
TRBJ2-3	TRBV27	ASSLVPRGQGTDTQY
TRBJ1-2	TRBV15	ATSRVFGSYYGYT
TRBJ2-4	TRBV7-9	ASSPGDIQY
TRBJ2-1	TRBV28	ASSLSSDREQF
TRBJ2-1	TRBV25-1	ASSEPSGGGYNEQF
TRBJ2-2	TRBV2	ASSGVGELF
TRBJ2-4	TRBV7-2	ASSNPLQGPLAKNIQY
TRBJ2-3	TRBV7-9	ASSRDRFTDTQY
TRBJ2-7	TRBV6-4	ASSEPTGSSYEQY
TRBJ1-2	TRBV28	ASSFGVGYT
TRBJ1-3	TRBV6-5	ASRRTGAGNTIY
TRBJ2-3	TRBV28	ASSFFRGGSGSYTQY
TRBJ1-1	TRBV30	AWSETWNTEAF
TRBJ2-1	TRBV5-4	ASSLGSSTQF
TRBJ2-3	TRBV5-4	ASSPWDRSPDTQY
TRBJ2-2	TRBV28	ASSLRLGELF
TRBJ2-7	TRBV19	ASSTQSGRGYEQY
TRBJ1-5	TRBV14	ASSLTGVGPQH
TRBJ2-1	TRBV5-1	ASSARGVSGAYNEQF
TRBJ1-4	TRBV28	ASSLWGLGEKLF
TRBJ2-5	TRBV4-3	ASSQDSRQGYVSETQY
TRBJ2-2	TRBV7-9	ASLERTNTGELF
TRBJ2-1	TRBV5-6	ASSTPGTYNEQF
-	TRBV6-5	ASSYWQGYEQY
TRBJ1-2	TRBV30	AWMRGTYGYT
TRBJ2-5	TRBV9	ASSGGPGNRETQY
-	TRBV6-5	ASSFPPFPGTDTQH
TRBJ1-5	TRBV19	ASSSGRGGNQPQH
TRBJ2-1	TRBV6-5	ASSPSDRYNEQF
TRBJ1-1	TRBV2	ASSESFWDTEAF
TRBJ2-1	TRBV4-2	ASSKNLGTGDNEQF
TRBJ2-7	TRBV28	ASSSPSDSVYEQY
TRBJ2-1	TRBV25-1	ASSDPGQGGNEQF
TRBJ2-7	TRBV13	ASSSRTGATYEQY
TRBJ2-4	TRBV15	ATSRGGQGTLIQY
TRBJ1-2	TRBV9	ASSVSTHGGYT
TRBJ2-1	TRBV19	ASTTARDRGRNEQF
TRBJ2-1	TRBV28	ASSFTSGSNEQF
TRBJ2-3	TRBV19	ASSSGLATSTDTQY
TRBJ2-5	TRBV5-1	ASSLGTGQETQY
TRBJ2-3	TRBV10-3	AIRLGPSTDTQY
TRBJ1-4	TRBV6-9	ASSYPGADNEKLF
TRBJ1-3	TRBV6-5	ASSPDRDSGNTIY